Listed here is a single T cell receptor beta chain. Antigen specificity is unknown. Second-dose timings of about 4 or about 12 weeks were pooled. The assay was immunoSEQ multiplex PCR, and TCRdb's table has in-frame clones only and misses some. This table has 60,000 to 90,000 clones, roughly 91% appearing once. This sample stems from a study of T cell responses to AZD1222 COVID-19 vaccine. General study results and limits: Clonal diversity may have been underestimated in mostly white British donors. Researchers took repertoire samples only after the peak T cell response had come. Only a handful of AZD1222 recipients, roughly six in all, had baseline seropositivity.

The source is an adult who received the AZD1222 COVID-19 vaccine. This sample comprised peripheral blood, obtained 28 days after the second AZD1222 dose.

In DNA form, the CDR3 reads TGCAGCGTTCCAGGACACCCCTCGGGCTACACCTTC. The encoded protein is CSVPGHPSGYTF. This chain links TRBV29-1 with TRBJ1-2; weak D call: TRBD1 (5 bases). Deletions cut 5 bases from V and 8 bases from J, with 15 bases between. The CDR3 has 12 amino acids. Germline lookup yields CDR1 SQVTM and CDR2 ANQGSEA.